This is a list of T cell receptor beta chains from one sample in a study of blood T cell dynamics during melanoma immunotherapy. Profiling relied on immunoSEQ multiplex PCR, and the TCRdb table lists in-frame clones only, not all of them. This sample has over 6,500 clones, with 60% to 85% found just once. Sequenced here: blood, sampled from a patient treated with checkpoint blockade. The receptors stem from a human donor with melanoma. CDR3s include the opening cysteine and the closing phenylalanine or tryptophan. Each record gives: CDR3 DNA, CDR3 protein, D gene, J gene, clone size, V gene. A D gene is named only where the DNA matches it firmly. Not every row has a clone size; where given, it reads once, few, many or a size class.

DNA: TGTGCCAGCAGCTATACTCTAGGGGTGAGGTGGACTGAAGCTTTCTTT; CDR3: CASSYTLGVRWTEAFF; D: -; J: TRBJ1-1; size: -; V: TRBV11-1
DNA: TGTGCCAGCCAGGTGACTAGCGGCTACGAGCAGTACTTC; CDR3: CASQVTSGYEQYF; D: TRBD2; J: TRBJ2-7; size: few; V: TRBV2
DNA: TGTGCCAGCTCACCTACAAGGAATTCACCCCTCCACTTT; CDR3: CASSPTRNSPLHF; D: -; J: TRBJ1-6; size: -; V: TRBV18
DNA: TGCGCCAGCAGCCAGGTGGCTAGCGGAGTCGGCTCCTACAATGAGCAGTTCTTC; CDR3: CASSQVASGVGSYNEQFF; D: TRBD2; J: TRBJ2-1; size: -; V: TRBV4-1
DNA: TGTGCCAGCAGTTTTGACAGGGCAGATACGCAGTATTTT; CDR3: CASSFDRADTQYF; D: TRBD1; J: TRBJ2-3; size: -; V: TRBV27
DNA: TGTGCCAGCAGTAGGGGGTACCAAGAGACCCAGTACTTC; CDR3: CASSRGYQETQYF; D: -; J: TRBJ2-5; size: -; V: TRBV2
DNA: TGTGCCAGCAGCTTAGCGGCGGGGGGGCAAGAGACCCAGTACTTC; CDR3: CASSLAAGGQETQYF; D: TRBD2; J: TRBJ2-5; size: -; V: TRBV7-9
DNA: TGTGCCAGTAGTATGGTCGGGGCATCCTACGAGCAGTACTTC; CDR3: CASSMVGASYEQYF; D: -; J: TRBJ2-7; size: -; V: TRBV19
DNA: TGCGCCTCTCAGCTAGGGGGGGGTTCTGGGGCCAACGTCCTGACTTTC; CDR3: CASQLGGGSGANVLTF; D: -; J: TRBJ2-6; size: -; V: TRBV4-1
DNA: TGTGCCAGCAGCTCGGGAACGGGGTTCCCCGGGGAGCTGTTTTTT; CDR3: CASSSGTGFPGELFF; D: -; J: TRBJ2-2; size: -; V: TRBV5-4